Ten or more counts support the clone carrying this T cell receptor beta chain. Per the original methods: Researchers report that nucleated cell counts were estimated from reference gene primer amplification. Only in-frame clones appear in the TCRdb table, and some are missing; sequencing was by immunoSEQ multiplex PCR. V, J and clone size were drawn from that table, and D and trimming were deduced from the DNA. Counted here are approximately 68,000 clones, roughly nine tenths occurring once; the ten biggest clones make up around 4.4%. This entry belongs to a study of blood T cell repertoires in COVID-19. The overall study: Specimens from acute and convalescent COVID-19 originated in the United States, Italy and Spain.

This receptor was identified in a man aged 50 to 60 with active COVID-19. The sample was peripheral blood.

DNA of the CDR3: TGTGCCAGCAGTTTCGGGCAGGGTATAAGCGGGAGGTCCTACGAGCAGTACTTC. This sequence encodes CASSFGQGISGRSYEQYF. The chain couples TRBV27 to TRBJ2-7, with TRBD2 matching 9 bases. The ends lost 3 bases at V and 1 base at J; junction bases unmatched: 13. Germline V gene data show CDR1 as MNHEY and CDR2 as SMNVEV (reference sequence). CDR3 length: 18 residues.